Listed below are T cell receptor beta chains from one sample, sequenced in a study of T cell changes during pregnancy in multiple sclerosis. The assay was immunoSEQ multiplex PCR, and TCRdb's table has in-frame clones only and misses some. The table records about 93,000 clones, 91% of them present only once. The sequencing here drew on peripheral blood, taken after pregnancy. The origin of the receptors is a female donor in good health, enrolled as a control in a pregnancy study. CDR3s include the opening cysteine and the closing phenylalanine or tryptophan. A D gene is named only where the DNA matches it firmly. The size entry is marked missing in some rows and otherwise reads once, few, many or a size class.

j_call,v_call,d_call,clone_size,cdr3_aa
TRBJ2-2,TRBV19,-,-,CASNPEGDTGELFF
TRBJ2-5,TRBV4-1,TRBD2,-,CASSQDEHSGGRETQYF
TRBJ1-6,TRBV6-5,-,-,CATWERSSYNSPLHF
TRBJ1-5,TRBV27,TRBD1,-,CASSYRGGGQPQHF
TRBJ1-5,TRBV19,TRBD1,-,CASSAGTGSFAQHF
TRBJ1-4,TRBV30,TRBD1,-,CAWDRVAEKLFF
TRBJ2-4,TRBV2,TRBD2,-,CASGRGGWDIQYF
TRBJ1-2,TRBV29-1,-,-,CSVTDLRGRGYTF
TRBJ1-4,TRBV25-1,TRBD1,-,CASSAGQGIKNEKLFF
TRBJ1-4,TRBV2,TRBD1,-,CASRSGTGNEKLFF
TRBJ2-7,TRBV5-6,TRBD1,-,CASRSGTEYEQYF
TRBJ1-4,TRBV4-1,-,-,CASSLGGATNEKLFF
TRBJ1-2,TRBV7-6,-,-,CASSSGPLLDYGYTF
TRBJ1-1,TRBV6-6,-,-,CASSYGQNTEAFF
TRBJ2-6,TRBV9,-,-,CASSGAGSGANVLTF
TRBJ2-2,TRBV30,TRBD2,-,CAWRGAGGLNTGELFF
TRBJ2-1,TRBV4-3,TRBD2,-,CASSQDLSPLAGEQFF
TRBJ1-1,TRBV4-3,-,-,CASSQGGSYSRNTEAFF
TRBJ2-5,TRBV5-4,-,-,CASSKKPGGQETQYF
TRBJ2-3,TRBV7-2,-,-,CASSLTVILSDTQYF
TRBJ1-1,TRBV18,-,once,CASATGINTEAFF
TRBJ2-7,TRBV11-3,TRBD1,-,CASSRDSAYEQYF
TRBJ1-5,TRBV7-2,TRBD1,once,CASSLGDRGGQPQHF
TRBJ2-5,TRBV18,-,-,CASSPGQGRETQYF
TRBJ1-2,TRBV5-1,-,-,CASSLGQYGYTF
TRBJ2-2,TRBV7-9,TRBD1,-,CASSPYPTGLNTGELFF
TRBJ1-2,TRBV4-3,TRBD1,-,CASSQGQGYDGYTF
TRBJ1-1,TRBV10-2,-,-,CASSDLADLPITEAFF
TRBJ2-5,TRBV4-2,-,once,CASSQDSLETQYF
TRBJ1-5,TRBV15,-,-,CATSRAVSNQPQHF
TRBJ1-2,TRBV10-3,TRBD1,-,CAISRDSYYGYTF
TRBJ1-1,TRBV10-1,TRBD1,-,CASGGQGEAFF
TRBJ2-7,TRBV27,-,-,CASSLRQGRTYEQYF
TRBJ2-3,TRBV7-3,TRBD1,-,CASSLNPGQGNADTQYF
TRBJ2-1,TRBV1,-,-,CTSRNGPGTQDEQFF
TRBJ1-3,TRBV2,TRBD1,-,CATRTGGNTIYF
TRBJ1-1,TRBV5-6,-,-,CASSLRRIQGNTEAFF
TRBJ2-3,TRBV7-2,-,-,CASSIQQGSDTQYF
TRBJ1-2,TRBV27,-,once,CASRGANYGYTF
TRBJ2-5,TRBV11-2,-,-,CASSLGQDQETQYF
TRBJ1-6,TRBV7-2,-,-,CASSLAARGNSPLHF
TRBJ1-2,TRBV19,TRBD1,-,CASSIKGGQPYGYTF
TRBJ2-5,TRBV5-1,TRBD1,-,CASSLGKGALETQYF
TRBJ1-2,TRBV7-2,-,-,CASSLGGTRVVYGYTF
TRBJ1-2,TRBV28,-,-,CASISRVSGSYGYTF